One sample yielded the 20 T cell receptor beta chains listed below, sequenced in a study of OX40 agonist ivuxolimab in advanced cancers. Generated by immunoSEQ multiplex PCR, the TCRdb table keeps only in-frame clones and is missing some. The sample lists 70,000 to 90,000 clones; under 95% were seen once. This sample comprised CD4+ or CD8+ T cells sorted from blood, obtained in a trial of the OX40 agonist ivuxolimab. The receptor set was obtained from an adult with an advanced solid tumor such as melanoma, head and neck, liver or kidney cancer.

This clone was recorded only once. The chain is built from TRBV6-1 and TRBJ1-5, with D hard to call. The V end was cut by 7 bases, the J end by 0 bases, with 4 bases between. The CDR3 is made up of 12 amino acids. Per the germline V gene, CDR1 is MNHNS and CDR2 is SASEGT. DNA for the CDR3: TGTGCCAGCATGGATAGCAATCAGCCCCAGCATTTT. It specifies CASMDSNQPQHF.

This clone has only one observation. The chain joins TRBV30 to TRBJ1-1, with D unclear. The V gene lost 7 bases and the J gene lost 0 bases, with 9 bases spanning the gap. From germline, CDR1 is GTSNPN and CDR2 SVGIG (reference sequence). The CDR3 extends over 12 amino acids. CDR3 nucleotides: TGTGCCTTCCTGACGGTGAACACTGAAGCTTTCTTT. Residues: CAFLTVNTEAFF.

The chain uses TRBV19 and TRBJ1-5, with D tentatively TRBD1 (5 bases). This CDR3 contains 16 residues. Germline V gene data show CDR1 as LNHDA and CDR2 as SQIVND (reference sequence). The V gene lost 4 bases and the J gene lost 6 bases, with 19 bases spanning the gap. CDR3 sequence (DNA): TGTGCCAGTAGTACCACGGGACTGGGGGGACGTCAGCCCCAGCATTTT. This codes for CASSTTGLGGRQPQHF.

The chain links TRBV19 to TRBJ1-2; D unclear. Germline lookup yields CDR1 LNHDA and CDR2 SQIVND (reference sequence). V was shortened by 0 bases and J by 2 bases, with 16 bases between the two germline ends. The length of the CDR3 is 17 residues. The CDR3 region is CASSIDLSTGFNYGYTF. The CDR3 coding sequence is TGTGCCAGTAGTATAGATCTAAGTACGGGTTTCAACTATGGCTACACCTTC.

The chain combines TRBV6-6 with TRBJ2-1, with D uncertain. V shed 0 bases and J shed 2 bases, with 5 bases lying between them. This CDR3 region has 14 residues. Germline V gene lookup returns CDR1 MNHNY and CDR2 SVGAGI (reference sequence). The CDR3 DNA follows: TGTGCCAGCAGTTACTCGAGCCCCTACAATGAGCAGTTCTTC. It specifies CASSYSSPYNEQFF.

This clone was seen just once. V usage is TRBV27 and J usage is TRBJ1-4, with TRBD1 as a possible D gene (5 bases). CDR3 length: 15 amino acids. The V end was cut by 2 bases, the J end by 1 base, with 8 bases between. The germline V gene encodes CDR1 MNHEY and CDR2 SMNVEV (reference sequence). The CDR3 protein is CASSLERGTNEKLFF. The CDR3 DNA reads as TGTGCCAGCAGTTTAGAAAGGGGAACTAATGAAAAACTGTTTTTT. Based on the CDR3 plus reference TRBV27 and TRBJ1-4, the full variable domain is EAQVTQNPRYLITVTGKKLTVTCSQNMNHEYMSWYRQDPGLGLRQIYYSMNVEVTDKGDVPEGYKVSRKEKRNFPLILESPSPNQTSLYFCASSLERGTNEKLFFGSGTQLSVL.

V gene TRBV7-8 combines with J gene TRBJ2-7; 7 positions agree with TRBD1. The CDR3 contains 16 residues. V shed 3 bases and J 1 base; nucleotides not matched to a gene: 9. CDR1 is SGHVS, CDR2 FQNEAQ, per germline. This CDR3 is CASSFPARGFSYEQYF. DNA for the CDR3: TGTGCCAGCAGCTTTCCGGCCAGGGGGTTTTCCTACGAGCAGTACTTC. The whole variable domain, remainder taken from reference TRBV7-8 and TRBJ2-7, is GAGVSQSPRYKVAKRGQDVALRCDPISGHVSLFWYQQALGQGPEFLTYFQNEAQLDKSGLPSDRFFAERPEGSVSTLKIQRTQQEDSAVYLCASSFPARGFSYEQYFGPGTRLTVT.

The V call is TRBV7-9, the J call TRBJ1-5; TRBD1 matches 8 bases. The trim removed 8 bases at V and 3 bases at J, leaving 3 bases unmatched. Germline V gives CDR1 SEHNR, CDR2 FQNEAQ (reference sequence). This CDR3 has 13 residues. The CDR3 region is CASQGAYNQPQHF. The CDR3 region has the DNA TGTGCCAGCCAGGGGGCCTACAATCAGCCCCAGCATTTT.

The gene calls are TRBV15 and TRBJ2-2; D remains ambiguous. The V gene lost 0 bases and the J gene lost 7 bases, with 18 bases spanning the gap. Per the germline V gene, CDR1 is LNHNV and CDR2 is YYDKDF (reference sequence). The CDR3 extends over 17 amino acids. The CDR3, as DNA: TGTGCCACCAGCAGAGATGCACACAGAAAAATCGACGGGGAGCTGTTTTTT. It encodes CATSRDAHRKIDGELFF.

CDR3 sequence (DNA): TGTGCCAGCAGCTTAGGACCAGGGTATGGCTACACCTTC. It encodes CASSLGPGYGYTF. This chain connects TRBV11-2 to TRBJ1-2, with a weak D call TRBD1 (5 bases). This CDR3 has 13 amino acids. The V gene lost 1 base and the J gene lost 5 bases, with 8 bases spanning the gap. Germline V CDR1 and CDR2: SGHAT, FQNNGV.

V gene TRBV15 combines with J gene TRBJ2-7; perhaps TRBD1 as D (5 bases). Trimming removed 4 bases at V and 0 bases at J, with 10 bases between. The germline CDR1 and CDR2 sequences are LNHNV and YYDKDF (reference sequence). The CDR3 runs 14 residues. The CDR3 DNA reads as TGTGCCACCAGCATAATAGGGGCCTCCTACGAGCAGTACTTC. This codes for CATSIIGASYEQYF.

The DNA of the CDR3 is TGTGCCAGCAAACCATCGAGGGGGCATCAGCCCCAGCATTTT. Translated, it gives CASKPSRGHQPQHF. The chain carries TRBV28 and TRBJ1-5, with TRBD1 identical over 7 bases. With V trimmed by 7 bases and J by 5 bases, 8 bases remained unmatched. The CDR3 covers 14 residues. CDR1 is MDHEN and CDR2 is SYDVKM in the germline V gene.

The CDR3 DNA is TGTGCCAGCAGTTACTCGAACTTTCGCACCGGGGAGCTGTTTTTT. Protein: CASSYSNFRTGELFF. The chain has TRBV6-5 and TRBJ2-2, with no clear D. Deletions cut 0 bases from V and 4 bases from J, with 9 bases between. Germline-derived CDR1 and CDR2 are MNHEY and SVGAGI. The CDR3 length is 15 residues.

The chain joins TRBV28 to TRBJ2-7; D call uncertain. The CDR3 totals 13 residues. The germline V gene has CDR1 MDHEN and CDR2 SYDVKM. V dropped 6 bases and J dropped 3 bases, with 12 bases sitting between them. CDR3 amino acids: CASRSTPGYEQYF. The CDR3, as DNA: TGTGCCAGCAGATCAACCCCAGGCTACGAGCAGTACTTC.

This chain connects TRBV29-1 to TRBJ1-1; 9 nucleotides agree with TRBD1. The V segment lost 6 bases and the J segment 5 bases; nucleotides outside the gene matches: 7. Per the germline V gene, CDR1 is SQVTM and CDR2 is ANQGSEA. The CDR3 covers 13 residues. The CDR3 spells CSVGTGRDTEAFF. The CDR3, as DNA: TGCAGCGTCGGGACAGGGCGGGATACTGAAGCTTTCTTT.

The chain uses TRBV13 and TRBJ2-7; no clear D. This CDR3 has 14 amino acids. CDR1 and CDR2 (germline): PRHDT, FYEKMQ (reference sequence). The V end was cut by 5 bases, the J end by 3 bases, with 14 bases between. DNA for the CDR3: TGTGCCAGCAGCCCTATAAATGAGGTCTACGAGCAGTACTTC. It specifies CASSPINEVYEQYF. The variable domain in full, completed from reference TRBV13 and TRBJ2-7, reads AAGVIQSPRHLIKEKRETATLKCYPIPRHDTVYWYQQGPGQDPQFLISFYEKMQSDKGSIPDRFSAQQFSDYHSELNMSSLELGDSALYFCASSPINEVYEQYFGPGTRLTVT.

For the CDR3, the DNA is TGCGCCAGCAGCCTGCGGGAGACATCTTCTAACTATGGCTACACCTTC. This gives the protein CASSLRETSSNYGYTF. The J gene is TRBJ1-2, the V gene TRBV4-1; D is undetermined. Trimming pared 4 bases from V and 0 bases from J, leaving 15 bases between. The CDR3 runs to 16 residues. Germline V gene data show CDR1 as MGHRA and CDR2 as YSYEKL.

This clone has just one count. This chain connects TRBV4-1 to TRBJ2-3; TRBD2 might be the D (6 bases). Between the trimmed V and J ends, which lost 8 bases and 2 bases, there was a span of 17 bases. This CDR3 contains 15 residues. Per germline, CDR1 MGHRA and CDR2 YSYEKL. The CDR3 sequence is CASGFSGTPTDTQYF. The CDR3 DNA reads as TGCGCCAGCGGCTTTTCCGGGACTCCCACAGATACGCAGTATTTT.

The chain combines TRBV6-6 with TRBJ2-1; TRBD2 agrees at 9 bases. Germline CDR1 is MNHNY and CDR2 is SVGAGI (reference sequence). The CDR3 runs 15 residues. After removal of 5 bases from V and 0 bases from J, the junction contained 2 bases not matched to a gene. The CDR3 loop is CASSNSGSSYNEQFF. The CDR3 nucleotides are TGTGCCAGCAGTAATAGCGGGAGCTCCTACAATGAGCAGTTCTTC.

This clone was counted a single time. This chain links TRBV19 with TRBJ2-1; D is perhaps TRBD2 (6 bases). Per germline, CDR1 LNHDA and CDR2 SQIVND (reference sequence). The CDR3 consists of 15 residues. Trimming left V 1 base short and J 10 bases short, with 17 bases between. In DNA form, the CDR3 reads TGTGCCAGTAGTATAGCGGAGGGTTTAGCAGGGGAGCAGTTCTTC. Translation: CASSIAEGLAGEQFF.